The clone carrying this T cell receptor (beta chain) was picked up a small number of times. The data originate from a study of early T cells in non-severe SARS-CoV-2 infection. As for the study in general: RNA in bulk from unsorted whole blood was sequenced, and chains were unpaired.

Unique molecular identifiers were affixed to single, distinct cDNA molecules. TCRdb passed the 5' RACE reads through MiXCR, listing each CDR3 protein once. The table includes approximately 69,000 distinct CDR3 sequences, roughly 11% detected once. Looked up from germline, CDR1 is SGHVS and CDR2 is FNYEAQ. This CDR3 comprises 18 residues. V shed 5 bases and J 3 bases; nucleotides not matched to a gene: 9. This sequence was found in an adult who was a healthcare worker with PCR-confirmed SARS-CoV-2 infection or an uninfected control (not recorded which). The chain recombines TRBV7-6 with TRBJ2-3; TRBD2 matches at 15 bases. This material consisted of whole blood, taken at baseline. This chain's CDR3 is CASSLRTSGRVRTDTQYF. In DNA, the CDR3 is TGTGCCAGCAGCCTTCGGACTAGCGGGAGGGTGAGGACAGATACGCAGTATTTT.